This T cell receptor (beta chain) stems from a study of blood T cells in healthy people across ages (dated by TCRdb to about 2015). Concerning the study at large: In model experiments, template switching captured roughly one uniquely barcoded TCR beta cDNA molecule for every two T cells. To avoid experimental bias, donors of different ages were randomly spread across the sequencing lanes. Four age groups were formed from the donors: young (average approximately 17 years), middle-aged (approximately 42), aged (about 62) and long-lived (around 80). Two additional independent replicas of 1 million unique cDNA reads from the same blood draw were analyzed for two donors (one aged 18 to 30 and one aged 80 or older). The study measured age-related changes in TCR beta repertoire diversity using deep sequencing normalized with unique cDNA molecular identifiers.

On this clonotype: This receptor's antigen is unknown. Per-nucleotide qualities are absent, and no much larger clonotype sits a single base away.

Libraries were prepared through 5' RACE. The sequencing machine was an Illumina HiSeq 2500. A second 7 to 11 cycle PCR used a sample-barcoded 5' primer and a J-beta primer mix. A template-switch 5' adaptor carrying 12 random nucleotides introduced a unique molecular identifier onto each TCR beta cDNA molecule. At least 2.5 million CDR3-containing paired-end reads were obtained from each sample. First-strand cDNA synthesis was performed from all RNA using the Mint cDNA synthesis kit, with priming by a TRBC-specific oligonucleotide. Following uracil-DNA glycosylase treatment, a first 18-cycle PCR with universal primers M1SS and BC2_uni_R was performed on all cDNA. In the authors' own workflow: Normalization of each sample was performed by random selection of 1 million high-quality reads, each carrying a distinct molecular identifier. Instead of being binned into consensus sequences, reads that shared molecular identifiers were thrown out. MiTCR, with a Q25 quality threshold and the strictest error-elimination algorithm, was used for CDR3 identification, clonotype clustering and error correction. Lower-bound total TCR beta diversity was estimated with a nonparametric unseen species model using Euler transformation. TCRdb trimmed the raw reads at Q25, called clones with MiXCR and kept productive beta chains. Duplicate CDR3 protein sequences are folded into a single record with the most common DNA and genes. V and J calls and clone size were set by TCRdb, not the authors. This sample holds about 640,000 distinct CDR3 sequences; under 65% were observed only once. The biggest ten clones account for over 30% of the sample.

Systemically healthy Caucasian individuals from Russia, 39 in total and aged about 6 to 100 years, were included as donors. Ten milliliters of peripheral blood were drawn from each donor into EDTA-treated Vacutainer tubes. PBMCs were isolated by Ficoll-Paque density-gradient centrifugation, with at least 7 million obtained per sample. Total RNA was extracted from PBMCs with Trizol reagent, with at least 5.5 micrograms obtained per sample. For every donor, an aliquot of PBMCs went through flow cytometry to measure the percentages of naive CD45RAhigh/CD27high T cells. At the junction V is shortened by 3 bases and J by 5 bases, with 7 bases in between. CDR1 DFQATT and CDR2 SNEGSKA are derived from the germline V gene (reference sequence). Including the terminal cysteine and phenylalanine, the CDR3 comprises 11 residues. Kept here is only the CDR3 DNA, which spans 33 bases and is read in frame from base 1.

General findings and caveats noted by the study authors: Observed TCR beta diversity per million T cells fell roughly linearly with age, and a significant reduction was already apparent by age around 40. Compared with the aged group, the long-lived group had more naive CD4+ T cells, fewer expanded clones and increased TCR diversity, a pattern suggesting age selection. Since profiling was done on bulk unsorted PBMCs, naive and antigen-experienced compartments could not be conclusively compared. The CMV infection status of donors was not known, potentially confounding age-related changes in expanded clonotypes. The percentage of naive T cells measured by flow cytometry correlated strongly with observed TCR beta diversity. Estimates of total diversity based on one million sequenced T cells were considered lower bounds and underestimates.

The sequencing sample was made of blood. In this chain, TRBV20-1 is recombined with TRBJ1-2; no confident D gene assignment can be made. The source of this sequence is a man aged 55 to 70 in good health. The CDR3 protein: CSARISYGYTF. The base sequence is TGCAGTGCTAGGATCAGTTATGGCTACACCTTC.